The entry below describes one T cell receptor beta chain. Antigen specificity is unknown. Each TCR beta cDNA library carried unique molecular identifiers. From the PCR reads, TCRdb called clonotypes with MiXCR, one entry per CDR3 protein. The table includes 380,000 or so distinct CDR3 sequences, approximately 33% detected once. Germline V gene lookup returns CDR1 SQVTM and CDR2 ANQGSEA. This CDR3 is built from 13 residues. The sample is drawn from a study of post-analysis software for immune sequencing data. Study-wide results and caveats: Controls had lower frequencies than patients of four or five TRBV segments, which included TRBV5-6, TRBV5-1 and TRBV20-1. F-measure co-clustering was strong for batch-matched samples.

The TCR sequence derives from a girl aged 10 to 17 with multiple sclerosis. This chain connects TRBV29-1 to TRBJ2-7; possibly TRBD1 for D (6 bases). The J call may be incorrect, as the DNA end agrees better with TRBJ2-5. Specimen: blood. The CDR3 here is CSVTGIRGETQYF. The CDR3 DNA follows: TGCAGCGTTACAGGGATAAGGGGAGAGACCCAGTACTTC.